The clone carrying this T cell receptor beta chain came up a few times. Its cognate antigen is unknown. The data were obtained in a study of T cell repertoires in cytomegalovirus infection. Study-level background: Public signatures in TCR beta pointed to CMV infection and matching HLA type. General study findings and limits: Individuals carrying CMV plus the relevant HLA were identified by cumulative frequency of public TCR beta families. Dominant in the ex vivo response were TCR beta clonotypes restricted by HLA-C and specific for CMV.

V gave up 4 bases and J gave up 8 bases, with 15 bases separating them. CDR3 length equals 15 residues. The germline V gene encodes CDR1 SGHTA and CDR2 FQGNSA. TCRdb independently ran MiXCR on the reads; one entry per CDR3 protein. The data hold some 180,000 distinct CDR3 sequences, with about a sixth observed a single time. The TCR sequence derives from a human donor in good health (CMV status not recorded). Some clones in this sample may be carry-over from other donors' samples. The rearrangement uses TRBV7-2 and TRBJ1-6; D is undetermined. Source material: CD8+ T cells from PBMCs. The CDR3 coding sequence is TGTGCCAGCAGCTCGACACACGCTACATATTCACCCCTCCACTTT. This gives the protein CASSSTHATYSPLHF.